The clone carrying this T cell receptor beta chain was counted a few times. The antigen is undetermined. The data were obtained in a study of T cell repertoires in cytomegalovirus infection. TCRdb reprocessed the reads via MiXCR and lists one record per CDR3 protein. The sample contains roughly 78,000 distinct CDR3 sequences, 35% to 50% of which appear only once. This CDR3 contains 15 residues. Trimming took 5 bases from V and 6 from J, leaving 19 bases between them. In germline, CDR1 is SGHVS, CDR2 FQNEAQ. The source material was CD8+ T cells from cultured PBMCs, sampled from culture after CMV antigen stimulation. The chain has TRBV7-8 and TRBJ1-1; no clear D gene. This clonotype originated in a human donor in good health (CMV status not recorded). Some clones in this sample may be carry-over from other donors' samples. The CDR3 sequence: CASSPLSNARAEAFF. The CDR3 coding sequence is TGTGCCAGCAGCCCCCTGTCAAACGCGAGGGCTGAAGCTTTCTTT.